The 18 T cell receptor beta chains below all came from one sample that was sequenced in a study of sequential checkpoint blockade in melanoma. Treatment in this sample: randomized to nivolumab then ipilimumab (arm A) or the reverse (arm B). The data were produced by immunoSEQ multiplex PCR, yet TCRdb's version contains in-frame clones alone and is incomplete. The profile shows about 18,000 clones, approximately 74% of them singletons. Here the sequenced sample was CD8+ T cells sorted from blood (inferred from file names), taken from a patient given nivolumab and ipilimumab in sequence. The source of these receptors is a human donor with melanoma.

The CDR3 spells CASSLTGGVETQYF. The DNA for the CDR3 is TGTGCCAGCAGTTTAACAGGGGGCGTAGAGACCCAGTACTTC. The chain combines TRBV27 with TRBJ2-5; 9 bases are shared with TRBD1. V shed 2 bases, J shed 4 bases, and the junction held 2 bases outside the gene matches. The CDR3 extends over 14 amino acids. Germline assignment: CDR1 MNHEY and CDR2 SMNVEV (reference sequence).

This clone is labeled as large. The chain couples TRBV27 to TRBJ2-7; 8 positions agree with TRBD1. There are 12 residues in the CDR3. In germline, CDR1 is MNHEY, CDR2 SMNVEV (reference sequence). Germline trimming cut 4 bases from V and 6 bases from J; bases unmatched to any gene: 2. In DNA, the CDR3 is TGTGCCAGCAGTTCAACAGGGGGCGAGCAGTACTTC. Translation: CASSSTGGEQYF.

V usage is TRBV4-1 and J usage is TRBJ2-5, with D tentatively TRBD1 (6 bases). CDR1 is MGHRA and CDR2 is YSYEKL in the germline V gene. This CDR3 is built from 13 residues. V was cut by 2 bases and J by 7 bases, with 11 bases left in between. In nucleotides, the CDR3 is TGCGCCAGCAGCCAACAACTCAGGGGGACCCAGTACTTC. This codes for CASSQQLRGTQYF.

This clone is labeled as medium-sized. The V gene is TRBV6-5, the J gene TRBJ2-3; 10 positions agree with TRBD1. V shed 6 bases and J 2 bases; nucleotides not matched to a gene: 5. CDR1 MNHEY and CDR2 SVGAGI come from the germline V gene. The CDR3 runs to 15 residues. The CDR3 nucleotides read TGTGCCAGCAGGGCCGGGACAGGGGACACAGATACGCAGTATTTT. Amino acids: CASRAGTGDTDTQYF.

The chain carries TRBV29-1 and TRBJ1-2; the match to TRBD1 covers 12 bases. CDR3 length: 14 residues. With 7 bases clipped from V and 11 bases from J, the junction kept 14 bases outside the gene matches. The germline V gene has CDR1 SQVTM and CDR2 ANQGSEA. The CDR3 here is CSAGDRGLTQEYTF. In DNA form, the CDR3 reads TGCAGCGCTGGGGACAGGGGGCTAACTCAGGAGTACACCTTC.

This clone was seen more than once but under ten times. The V and J genes are TRBV27 and TRBJ2-7; TRBD2 matches at 11 bases. The CDR3 is 15 amino acids. The V and J ends lost 6 bases and 0 bases, in that order; junction bases with no gene match: 4. Germline loops: CDR1 MNHEY, CDR2 SMNVEV (reference sequence). CDR3 coding DNA: TGTGCCAGCAGAACTAGCGGGGGTAGCTCCTACGAGCAGTACTTC. Translation gives CASRTSGGSSYEQYF.

This clone has more than one count but fewer than ten. Mismatch with germline at one junction end may stem from a read error. The V and J genes are TRBV7-9 and TRBJ2-7; TRBD2 matches at 8 bases. The CDR3 contains 15 residues. The germline V gene encodes CDR1 SEHNR and CDR2 FQNEAQ (reference sequence). CDR3 sequence: CASGLRSGSGNEQYF. CDR3 sequence (DNA): TGTGCCAGCGGCTTACGGAGCGGGAGTGGGAACGAGCAGTACTTC.

The chain links TRBV11-2 to TRBJ2-7; D is unclear. Looked up from germline, CDR1 is SGHAT and CDR2 is FQNNGV. The CDR3 contains 11 residues. V was clipped by 5 bases and J by 3 bases, with 5 bases between them. CDR3 loop: CASSPGYEQYF. CDR3 coding DNA: TGTGCCAGCAGCCCGGGCTACGAGCAGTACTTC.

The sample holds a few counts of this clone. This chain uses TRBV19 with TRBJ2-7, with TRBD1 matching 8 bases. Trimming cost V 8 bases and J 2 bases; bases outside gene matches: 5. Germline values: CDR1 LNHDA, CDR2 SQIVND (reference sequence). The CDR3 has 13 amino acids. The CDR3 protein is CASGQGPPYEQYF. CDR3 in DNA: TGTGCCAGTGGACAGGGACCCCCCTACGAGCAGTACTTC. Full variable domain (outside the CDR3, taken from reference TRBV19 and TRBJ2-7): DGGITQSPKYLFRKEGQNVTLSCEQNLNHDAMYWYRQDPGQGLRLIYYSQIVNDFQKGDIAEGYSVSREKKESFPLTVTSAQKNPTAFYLCASGQGPPYEQYFGPGTRLTVT.

The V call is TRBV6-1, the J call TRBJ1-5; D possibly corresponds to TRBD1 (5 bases). The CDR3 runs 16 residues. The germline CDR1 and CDR2 sequences are MNHNS and SASEGT. Trimming stripped 1 base from V and 5 bases from J, with 15 bases between. The CDR3 coding sequence is TGTGCCAGCAGTGAAGACTGGTCAGGGATCGATCAGCCCCAGCATTTT. Amino acids: CASSEDWSGIDQPQHF.

In regard to this clone: The sample has other DNA sequences that encode this CDR3 too. The chain uses TRBV10-3 and TRBJ2-7; unclear D gene. The length of the CDR3 is 14 residues. V lost 1 base to trimming and J lost 4 bases, with 11 bases between them. In germline, CDR1 is ENHRY, CDR2 SYGVKD. CDR3 in amino acids: CAISELDTSYEQYF. CDR3 bases: TGTGCCATCAGTGAGTTAGATACTTCTTACGAGCAGTACTTC.

CDR3 loop: CAISPGTGGYEQYF. The CDR3 DNA follows: TGTGCCATTTCCCCCGGGACAGGGGGGTACGAGCAGTACTTC. J is TRBJ2-7 and V is TRBV6-5; the match to TRBD1 covers 11 bases. V shed 10 bases and J 4 bases; nucleotides not matched to a gene: 9. Germline assignment: CDR1 MNHEY and CDR2 SVGAGI. There are 14 residues in the CDR3.

This clone was observed a single time. This sequence joins TRBV25-1 and TRBJ1-2; no firm D call. The CDR3 has 11 amino acids. The germline CDR1 and CDR2 sequences are MGHDK and SYGVNS. The V end lost 6 bases, the J end lost 5 bases, and 7 bases lay between the germline ends. This CDR3 reads CASRATYGYTF. The CDR3 bases are TGTGCCAGCAGAGCTACTTATGGCTACACCTTC.

The J gene is TRBJ1-3, the V gene TRBV28; perhaps TRBD1 as D (5 bases). Germline V gene lookup returns CDR1 MDHEN and CDR2 SYDVKM. Deletions cut 3 bases from V and 0 bases from J, with 6 bases between. This CDR3 is built from 14 residues. This CDR3 is CASSFQGSGNTIYF. The CDR3, as DNA: TGTGCCAGCAGTTTCCAGGGCTCTGGAAACACCATATATTTT.

This rearrangement joins TRBV5-8 to TRBJ2-1; weak D call: TRBD2 (5 bases). Germline loops: CDR1 SGHTS, CDR2 YDEGEE. This CDR3 has 16 amino acids. The germline V and J ends were trimmed by 4 bases and 0 bases, with 14 bases remaining between them. The CDR3 protein is CASSARAASSYNEQFF. The CDR3 bases are TGTGCCAGCAGCGCTCGAGCGGCGAGCTCCTACAATGAGCAGTTCTTC.

This chain joins TRBV6-4 and TRBJ2-2, with 9 bases aligning to TRBD2. Germline values: CDR1 MRHNA, CDR2 SNTAGT. Trimming cost V 3 bases and J 8 bases; bases outside gene matches: 4. This CDR3 is built from 14 residues. As DNA, the CDR3 is TGTGCCAGCAGTGATTCTAGCGGGAAAGGGGAGCTGTTTTTT. This translates into CASSDSSGKGELFF.

The gene calls are TRBV29-1 and TRBJ2-3, with 7 nucleotides matching TRBD2. Trimming at V came to 5 bases and at J to 2 bases, leaving 13 bases not matched to a gene. CDR3 length: 16 amino acids. Germline-derived CDR1 and CDR2 are SQVTM and ANQGSEA. CDR3 loop: CSVLGRVSRDTDTQYF. In DNA form, the CDR3 reads TGCAGCGTTCTAGGGAGGGTCAGCCGAGACACAGATACGCAGTATTTT.

The chain joins TRBV11-3 to TRBJ2-1, with 7 bases identical to TRBD2. V lost 5 bases to trimming and J lost 4 bases; unmatched junction nucleotides: 8. Germline CDR1 SGHNT, CDR2 YENEEA. The CDR3 has 15 residues. The CDR3 DNA reads TGTGCCAGCAGCGACCGGACTAGAGGTTACAATGAGCAGTTCTTC. Translated: CASSDRTRGYNEQFF.